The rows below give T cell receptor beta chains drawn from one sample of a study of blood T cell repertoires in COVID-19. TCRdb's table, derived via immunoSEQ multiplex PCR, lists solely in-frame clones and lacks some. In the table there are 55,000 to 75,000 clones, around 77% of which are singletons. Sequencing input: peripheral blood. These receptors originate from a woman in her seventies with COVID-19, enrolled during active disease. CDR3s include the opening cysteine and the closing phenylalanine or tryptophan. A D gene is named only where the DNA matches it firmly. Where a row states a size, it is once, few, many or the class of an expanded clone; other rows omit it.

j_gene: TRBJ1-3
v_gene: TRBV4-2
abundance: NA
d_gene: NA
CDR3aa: CASSQDATRGSGNTIYF
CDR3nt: TGTGCCAGCAGCCAAGATGCGACTCGCGGTTCTGGAAACACCATATATTTT

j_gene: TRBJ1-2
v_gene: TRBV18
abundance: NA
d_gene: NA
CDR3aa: CASSQWTENYGYTF
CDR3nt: TGTGCCAGCTCACAATGGACAGAGAACTATGGCTACACCTTC

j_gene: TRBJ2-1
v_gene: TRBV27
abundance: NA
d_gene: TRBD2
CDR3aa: CASSRSGSGSYNEQFF
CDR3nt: TGTGCCAGCAGTCGGAGCGGGAGTGGATCTTACAATGAGCAGTTCTTC

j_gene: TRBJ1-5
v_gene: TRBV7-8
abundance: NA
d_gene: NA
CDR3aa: CASSLAWVRGQPQHF
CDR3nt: TGTGCCAGCAGCTTAGCGTGGGTAAGGGGTCAGCCCCAGCATTTT

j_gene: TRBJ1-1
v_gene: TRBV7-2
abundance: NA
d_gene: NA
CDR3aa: CASSFLPGGNTEAFF
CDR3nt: TGTGCCAGCAGCTTCCTCCCGGGGGGGAACACTGAAGCTTTCTTT

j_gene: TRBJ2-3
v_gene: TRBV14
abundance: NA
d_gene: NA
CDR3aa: CASSQAPWADTQYF
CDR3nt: TGTGCCAGCAGCCAAGCCCCTTGGGCGGATACGCAGTATTTT

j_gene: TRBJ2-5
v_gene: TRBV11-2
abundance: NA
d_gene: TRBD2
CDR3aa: CASSPPRLAGVETQYF
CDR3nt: TGTGCCAGCAGCCCCCCTCGACTAGCGGGAGTGGAGACCCAGTACTTC

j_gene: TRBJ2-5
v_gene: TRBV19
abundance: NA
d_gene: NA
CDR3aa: CASSKPGETQYF
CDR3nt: TGTGCCAGTAGCAAGCCGGGGGAGACCCAGTACTTC

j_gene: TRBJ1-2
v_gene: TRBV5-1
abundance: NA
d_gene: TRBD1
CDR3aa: CASSPAGTGTGYTF
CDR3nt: TGCGCCAGCAGCCCGGCCGGGACAGGGACGGGCTACACCTTC

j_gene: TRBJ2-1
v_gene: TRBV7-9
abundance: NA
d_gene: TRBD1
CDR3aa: CASSRNTGVNEQFF
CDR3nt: TGTGCCAGCAGCCGGAACACAGGGGTAAATGAGCAGTTCTTC

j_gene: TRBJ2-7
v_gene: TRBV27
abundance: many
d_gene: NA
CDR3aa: CASSFSDSRYEQYF
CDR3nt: TGTGCCAGCAGTTTCTCGGACAGTCGCTACGAGCAGTACTTC

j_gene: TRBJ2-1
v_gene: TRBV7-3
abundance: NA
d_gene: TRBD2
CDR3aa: CASSPTGTRSLWEQFF
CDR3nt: TGTGCCAGCAGCCCCACCGGGACTAGGTCCTTATGGGAGCAGTTCTTC

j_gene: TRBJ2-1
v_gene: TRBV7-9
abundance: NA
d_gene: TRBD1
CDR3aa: CASSRRRQGADEQFF
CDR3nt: TGTGCCAGCAGCCGACGGAGGCAGGGGGCTGATGAGCAGTTCTTC

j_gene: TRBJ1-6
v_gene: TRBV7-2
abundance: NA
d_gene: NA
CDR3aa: CASSPAGIRNSPLHF
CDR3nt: TGTGCCAGCAGCCCTGCCGGGATAAGGAATTCACCCCTCCACTTT

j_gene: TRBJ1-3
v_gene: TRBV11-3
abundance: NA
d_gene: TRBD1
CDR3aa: CASRLQGASGNTIYF
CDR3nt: TGTGCCAGCAGGTTACAGGGGGCCTCTGGAAACACCATATATTTT

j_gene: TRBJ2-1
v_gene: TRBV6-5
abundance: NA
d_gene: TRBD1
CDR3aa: CASLRGREQFF
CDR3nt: TGTGCCAGCCTCAGGGGGCGGGAGCAGTTCTTC

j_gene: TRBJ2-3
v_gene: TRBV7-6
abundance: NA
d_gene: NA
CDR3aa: CASSLDPANGGTQYF
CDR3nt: TGTGCCAGCAGCTTAGATCCAGCCAACGGGGGTACGCAGTATTTT

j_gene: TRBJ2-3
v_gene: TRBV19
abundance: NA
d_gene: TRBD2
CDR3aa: CASSFSLGGDTQYF
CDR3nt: TGTGCCAGTAGTTTTAGCCTGGGAGGGGATACGCAGTATTTT

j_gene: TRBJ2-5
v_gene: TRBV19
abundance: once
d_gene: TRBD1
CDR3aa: CASSEADRQTQYF
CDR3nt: TGTGCCAGTAGTGAGGCGGACAGGCAGACCCAGTACTTC

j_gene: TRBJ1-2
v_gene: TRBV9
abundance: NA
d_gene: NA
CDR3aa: CASSVDRVDGYTF
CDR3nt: TGTGCCAGCAGCGTAGACAGGGTGGATGGCTACACCTTC